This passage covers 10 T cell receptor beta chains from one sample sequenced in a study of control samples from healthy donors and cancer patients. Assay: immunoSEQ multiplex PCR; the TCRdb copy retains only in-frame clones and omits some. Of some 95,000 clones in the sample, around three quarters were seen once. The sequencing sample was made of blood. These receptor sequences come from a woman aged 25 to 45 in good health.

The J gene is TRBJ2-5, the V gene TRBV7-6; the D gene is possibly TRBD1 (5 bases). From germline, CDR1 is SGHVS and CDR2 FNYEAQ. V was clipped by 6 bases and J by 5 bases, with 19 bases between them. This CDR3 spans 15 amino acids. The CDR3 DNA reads TGTGCCAGCAGTCTCCGACAGAGGTCTATGGAGACCCAGTACTTC. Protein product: CASSLRQRSMETQYF.

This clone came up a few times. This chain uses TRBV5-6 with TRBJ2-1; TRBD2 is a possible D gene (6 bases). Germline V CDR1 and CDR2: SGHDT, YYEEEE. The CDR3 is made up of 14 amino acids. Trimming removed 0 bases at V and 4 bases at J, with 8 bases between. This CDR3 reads CASSLELAYNEQFF. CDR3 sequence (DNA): TGTGCCAGCAGCTTGGAACTAGCATACAATGAGCAGTTCTTC.

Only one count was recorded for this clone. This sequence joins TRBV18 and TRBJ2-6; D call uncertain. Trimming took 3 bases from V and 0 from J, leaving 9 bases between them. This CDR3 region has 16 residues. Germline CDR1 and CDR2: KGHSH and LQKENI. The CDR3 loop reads CASSPLQSSGANVLTF. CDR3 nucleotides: TGTGCCAGCTCACCCCTACAGAGCTCTGGGGCCAACGTCCTGACTTTC.

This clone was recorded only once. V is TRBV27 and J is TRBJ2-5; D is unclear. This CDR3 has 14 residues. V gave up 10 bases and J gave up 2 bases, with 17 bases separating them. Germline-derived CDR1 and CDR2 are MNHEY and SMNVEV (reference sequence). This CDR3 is CATHSFGRQETQYF. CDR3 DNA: TGTGCCACCCATTCCTTTGGCAGGCAAGAGACCCAGTACTTC.

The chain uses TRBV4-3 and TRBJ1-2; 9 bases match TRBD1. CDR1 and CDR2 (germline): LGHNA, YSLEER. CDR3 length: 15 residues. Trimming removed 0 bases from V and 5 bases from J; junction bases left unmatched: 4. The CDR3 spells CASSQDAGQGYGYTF. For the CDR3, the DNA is TGCGCCAGCAGCCAAGATGCCGGACAGGGGTATGGCTACACCTTC.

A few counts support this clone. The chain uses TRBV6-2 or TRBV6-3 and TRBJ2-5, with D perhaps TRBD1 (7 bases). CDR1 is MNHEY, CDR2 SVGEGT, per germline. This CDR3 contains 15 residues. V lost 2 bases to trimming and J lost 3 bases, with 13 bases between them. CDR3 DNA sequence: TGTGCCAGCAGTTACGGCGGGACAGCTAAAGAGACCCAGTACTTC. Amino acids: CASSYGGTAKETQYF.

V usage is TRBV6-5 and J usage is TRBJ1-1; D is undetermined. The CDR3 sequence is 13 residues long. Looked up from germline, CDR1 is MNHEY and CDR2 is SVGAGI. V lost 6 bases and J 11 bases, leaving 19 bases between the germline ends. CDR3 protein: CASRGVGFTYAFF. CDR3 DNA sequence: TGTGCCAGCAGGGGAGTCGGGTTTACTTATGCTTTCTTT.

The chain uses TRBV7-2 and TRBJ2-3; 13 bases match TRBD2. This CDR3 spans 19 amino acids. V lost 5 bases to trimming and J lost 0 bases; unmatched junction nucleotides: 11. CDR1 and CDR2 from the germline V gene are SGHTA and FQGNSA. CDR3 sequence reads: CASSPGLAGARFSTDTQYF. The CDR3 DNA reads TGTGCCAGCAGCCCAGGACTAGCGGGGGCCCGGTTTAGCACAGATACGCAGTATTTT.

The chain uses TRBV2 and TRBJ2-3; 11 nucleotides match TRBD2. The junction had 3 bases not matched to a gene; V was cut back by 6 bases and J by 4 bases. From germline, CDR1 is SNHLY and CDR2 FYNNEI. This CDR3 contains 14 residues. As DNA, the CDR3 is TGTGCCAGCAGCACTAGCGGGGGCCCAGATACGCAGTATTTT. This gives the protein CASSTSGGPDTQYF.

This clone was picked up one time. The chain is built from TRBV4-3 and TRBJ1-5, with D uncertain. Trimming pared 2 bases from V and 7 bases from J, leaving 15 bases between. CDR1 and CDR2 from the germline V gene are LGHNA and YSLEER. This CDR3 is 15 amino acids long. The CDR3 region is CASSQYFSGPQPQHF. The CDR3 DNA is TGCGCCAGCAGCCAATACTTTTCAGGCCCCCAGCCCCAGCATTTT.